The clone carrying this T cell receptor (beta chain) was seen only a few times. The antigen is undetermined. TCRdb processed the 5' RACE reads anew with MiXCR; each CDR3 protein has one entry. The sample consists of hundreds of thousands of distinct CDR3 sequences, around 8.3% of them appearing once. These data are taken from a study of identical twins. The CDR3 runs 15 residues. Germline V gives CDR1 LNHDA, CDR2 SQIVND (reference sequence). V was pared by 3 bases and J by 2 bases, with 11 bases between. Study-wide findings and caveats: The authors noted that invariant MAIT and iNKT cells could partly confound zero-insertion analyses. Memory repertoires lacked the insertion deficit that abundant cord blood beta clonotypes showed. Twins shared out-of-frame alpha sequences with excess low generation probability.

These data were also reused for a study on yellow fever vaccine responses in identical twins.

This clonotype originated in a woman aged 18 to 35 in good health. The sequenced material came from PBMCs. The V gene is TRBV19, the J gene TRBJ2-1, with D perhaps matching TRBD2 (6 bases). The CDR3 protein is CASSISGSAYNEQFF. The CDR3 DNA follows: TGTGCCAGTAGTATCAGCGGGTCGGCCTACAATGAGCAGTTCTTC.